This T cell receptor beta chain is from a study of T cell responses to AZD1222 COVID-19 vaccine. Notes on the study in general: Donors skewed white British and female; clonal diversity was possibly underestimated. The study identified only six AZD1222 recipients as seropositive at baseline.

The CDR3 sequence is 16 residues long. V dropped 1 base and J dropped 0 bases, with 9 bases sitting between them. The V gene's germline CDR1 is SGHTA and CDR2 FQGNSA. In regard to this clone: Its antigen remains unknown.

Profiled with immunoSEQ multiplex PCR; TCRdb holds only in-frame clones, not every one. The table lists 75,000 to 100,000 clones, roughly 90% of them singletons. The source of this sequence is an adult in good health. The sequencing used peripheral blood, collected on day 0 of AZD1222 vaccination. This chain connects TRBV7-2 to TRBJ1-4; the D gene is possibly TRBD1 (5 bases). The CDR3 region has the DNA TGTGCCAGCAGCTTAGAGCGGACACCAACTAATGAAAAACTGTTTTTT. Translation gives CASSLERTPTNEKLFF.